The entry below gives a single T cell receptor beta chain sequence along with its context. Its antigen has not been determined. Within one base of it there is no much larger clone, and no base qualities were kept. The CDR3 holds 13 amino acids from the cysteine to the phenylalanine. This entry keeps only the CDR3 DNA: 39 bases, framed from base 1. Sequences SGHRS (CDR1) and YFSETQ (CDR2) are obtained from the germline V gene. Trimming takes 5 bases from V and 7 bases from J, and the germline ends sit 13 bases apart. Library prep was done by the immunoSEQ multiplex PCR assay. For the multiplex PCR, a mixture combining 60 forward primers for TCR Vbeta segments and 13 reverse primers for TCR Jbeta segments was used. A multiplex PCR assay on genomic DNA amplified the CDR3 region of rearranged TCR beta genes. Amplified TCR beta libraries were sequenced as 87-base-pair reads on the Illumina HiSeq System. From the authors' description of their analysis: In a later analysis, around 80 million unique TCR beta chains were counted across the approximately 620 repertoires, and roughly 9.9 million of these chains were shared by at least two donors. A nearest-neighbor algorithm error-corrected the raw reads and collapsed the reads into unique sequences, merging closely related sequences to remove PCR and sequencing errors. CDR3 sequences were aligned to IMGT reference sequences to assign V, D and J gene segments. For a sequence to be retained, at least a six-nucleotide match to both a V gene segment and a J gene segment was required. Rearrangements were classified as productive when the CDR3 lacked stop codons and remained in frame with V and J, and all other rearrangements were classified as non-productive. Following IMGT convention, CDR3 was defined as the stretch from the second conserved V-encoded cysteine up to the conserved J-encoded phenylalanine. The earlier analysis of about 560 of the donors excluded any sequence lacking an unambiguous match to a single V gene segment. In an earlier analysis of more than 500 of the donors, a V segment was called functional when productive rearrangements were above 56.7%, and segregating when the standard deviation between donors exceeded 5%. To diagnose cytomegalovirus status from the catalog of TCR beta chain sequences, a statistical classification framework was built. A later analysis assigned V and J genes by comparing TCR nucleotide sequences with IMGT/GENE-DB human TR gene sequences. A later analysis assigned CDR3 sequences and most-parsimonious VDJ recombination scenarios with the TCRdist pipeline. In a later analysis, every TCR beta chain was defined by the combination of its CDR3 amino acid sequence and its V-gene family, and reads without a unique V-gene family were dropped. A later analysis removed 600 or so highly shared, low-generation-probability nucleotide sequences to deal with suspected cross-contamination and a sequencing artifact. A later analysis calculated a clonal expansion index for each public chain from normalized within-repertoire ranks of inferred template counts. In a later analysis, generation probabilities were computed with a VDJ recombination model fitted to out-of-frame rearrangements, and the resulting probabilities were checked against IGoR. In a later analysis, hypergeometric tests were used to score TCR-TCR, TCR-HLA and TCR-CMV co-occurrence, with a repertoire-size bias correction applied to TCR pairs. In a later analysis, false discovery rates were estimated by permuting HLA or CMV assignments 20 times. In a later analysis, co-occurring TCRs were grouped using DBSCAN, and TCRdist sequence similarity was added for clustering within HLA-allele-positive subsets. Repertoires with fewer than 30,000 or more than 120,000 public chains were left out of co-occurrence clustering, as were about 5 repertoires with anomalous nucleotide sharing. Not all clones reach the TCRdb copy of this immuneACCESS table, which keeps in-frame sequences only. Checked studies attribute under half of the gap to unresolved V genes and leave the rest unexplained. For V, J and clone size, that table is used; D and trimming come from the DNA. Here the sample has under 150,000 clones; 78% occur a single time. Jointly, the top ten make up 2.8% of the sample.

The sample belongs to a study of cytomegalovirus exposure and HLA in healthy donors (dated by TCRdb to about 2017). Broadly, across the study: In an earlier analysis of around 540 of the donors, 276 Gb of sequence data and some 120 million unique TCR beta sequences from 180 million or so T cells were reported. A separate validation cohort of approximately 120 different subjects was used in addition to the roughly 720-subject first cohort. To predict cytomegalovirus infection status, the study brought together high-throughput TCR immunosequencing, statistical association of individual TCRs with disease status, and machine learning. Every discovery cohort repertoire had been produced on one sequencing platform. Because of strong linkage in the cohort, five DR-DQ haplotypes were treated as single units for association and clustering. To decide whether each TCR beta V gene segment behaved as functional or pseudogenic, an earlier analysis of some 600 of the donors relied on high-throughput TCR beta sequencing. A later genetic analysis used genome-wide SNP genotypes for about 55% of the 666 donors, treating that subset as a discovery cohort. The T cell repertoires of about 700 subjects were profiled by immunosequencing and related to cytomegalovirus serostatus. The later analysis used no new phenotypic data to find candidate immune exposures, relying instead on TCR beta sequences and their occurrence across donors. The number of donors typed differed by locus, with roughly 620-630 for A, B, C, DRB1 and DQB1, around 500 for DQA1, approximately 570 for DPA1, and about 450 for DPB1. The genetic ancestry cluster associated with self-reported Caucasian donors included around four fifths of the roughly 390 genotyped donors. A later analysis re-analyzed previously published TCR beta repertoires from about 730 donors and added high-resolution HLA genotyping to study TCR occurrence patterns. An early release covering roughly 600 HLA-typed donors comprised about 310 gigabases of sequencing data and 85 million to 100 million unique TCR sequences. Alongside the repertoire data, information on donor age, sex, ethnicity and CMV serostatus was compiled. The aim of the study was to test whether cataloging public T cell receptors could identify signatures of past pathogen exposure. HLA typing included class I and class II loci at four-digit resolution. Across under 500 genotyped donors of the cohort, an average of roughly 200,000 unique TCR beta nucleotide sequences per donor were sequenced, and roughly a sixth of those sequences were non-productive.

Broad study findings and their caveats: At a false discovery rate of 0.05, a later analysis linked 16,951 TCR beta sequences to specific HLA alleles. The presence/absence analyses assumed that sequencing depth was roughly uniform across donors, and that assumption may not be true. Most CMV-associated TCR beta chains appeared to be HLA-restricted in a later analysis, and the HLA associations seemed to be driven largely by CMV exposure. Compared with the roughly 710-donor mean, donors in an Asian-associated ancestry cluster had fewer N-insertions in productive TCRs, according to a later genetic analysis. In vitro tests confirmed that a few of the cytomegalovirus-associated TCR beta chains recognize cytomegalovirus antigens. The 87-base-pair reads could not distinguish some IMGT-functional V segments, including TRBV6-2 and TRBV6-3, so those segments were excluded. In a later analysis, HLA-associated TCR beta chains showed more clonal expansion and lower generation probabilities than non-associated chains that were equally common. A later analysis found that TCR association rates varied across HLA loci, with DRB1 alleles showing the most associated TCRs and HLA-C alleles the fewest. A later analysis reported that several top co-occurrence clusters appeared linked to parvovirus B19, influenza, CMV and Epstein-Barr virus. An earlier analysis of some 590 of the donors showed that most TCR beta V segments appeared in productive rearrangements either about 87% or about 30% of the time, which broadly matched IMGT annotations. The study gave a list of over 150 TCR beta chains associated with cytomegalovirus. The classifier was reported to diagnose cytomegalovirus status with high specificity and sensitivity in both the original and validation cohorts. Across donors, most TCR sequences were observed very rarely, whereas some public TCRs were present in many individuals. A further reported finding was that TCR beta sequences accurately predicted the HLA-A and HLA-B alleles for most subjects in the first cohort. When HLA alleles, especially DR and DQ, strongly co-occurred, attributing TCR associations to individual alleles was difficult. In this cohort, only TCR beta chains were sequenced, and detectable features were limited by the absence of alpha or paired-chain data. Because counts were too low, fewer than 20 rarely observed V segments, including chromosome 9 orphons, were excluded from the earlier analysis of under 650 of the donors. The authors suggested that the approach could potentially be extended to other disease states and immunological phenotypes. V-gene and J-gene trimming of TCR beta chains was associated with a missense DCLRE1C variant in a later genetic analysis, and the association was replicated in an independent cohort. A cluster of highly shared sequence variants was judged likely to represent a technical artifact of the sequencing pipeline. Immune exposure information for the cohort was limited to CMV serostatus. HLA typing was unavailable for some donors at each locus, so association tests used only the typed subset. Correlated functional status among segregating V segments might be attributable to linkage disequilibrium, but an unknown experimental factor could not be ruled out.

The cohort comprised approximately 700 healthy bone marrow donors. Cohort members were all nominally healthy when sampled, although unrecorded immune exposures were likely present. The donor was CMV seronegative and belonged to the group of 380 or so seronegative cohort members. Each donor provided a peripheral blood sample, and peripheral blood mononuclear cells were used for TCR beta sequencing. The Qiagen DNeasy Blood Extraction Kit was used to extract genomic DNA from the blood cell samples. The TCR was taken from a male donor in good health and CMV-seronegative. The sequence joins TRBV5-1 to TRBJ1-5; the D gene remains uncertain. Sequenced: PBMCs. The nucleotides read TGCGCCAGCAGTTCCGGGGTTAACCAGCCCCAGCATTTT. Translated, this is CASSSGVNQPQHF.